Below are 13 T cell receptor beta chains sequenced from a single sample in a study of immune evolution from preneoplasia to lung adenocarcinoma. The repertoire was sequenced with immunoSEQ multiplex PCR; TCRdb's copy has only in-frame clones and lacks some. The sample holds about 4,900 clones, almost 90% seen once. Sequencing was done on a sample of FFPE atypical adenomatous hyperplasia tissue from the lung. Sample subset: atypical adenomatous hyperplasia (AAH), lung preneoplasia. These receptors came from a person aged 65-85 years with lung adenocarcinoma.

The CDR3 protein is CASSSGTGGADEQYF. The CDR3 nucleotides read TGCGCCAGCAGCTCCGGGACAGGGGGCGCGGACGAGCAGTACTTC. The V and J genes are TRBV5-1 and TRBJ2-7, with 12 bases that match TRBD1. V lost 3 bases, J lost 5 bases, and 6 bases stayed unmatched. This CDR3 contains 15 residues. The germline CDR1 and CDR2 sequences are SGHRS and YFSETQ.

The rearrangement joins TRBV7-9 to TRBJ2-2, with TRBD1 as a possible D gene (5 bases). Germline loops: CDR1 SEHNR, CDR2 FQNEAQ (reference sequence). Deletions cut 0 bases from V and 0 bases from J, with 11 bases between. The CDR3 loop spans 17 amino acids. The CDR3 DNA is TGTGCCAGCAGCTTAGCGGCAGGGCCGGCGAACACCGGGGAGCTGTTTTTT. Protein: CASSLAAGPANTGELFF.

This chain connects TRBV6-1 to TRBJ2-6, with D hard to call. CDR1 and CDR2 (germline): MNHNS, SASEGT. V was trimmed by 11 bases and J by 0 bases, leaving 8 bases between them. The CDR3 length is 13 residues. CDR3 DNA: TGTGCCTGTGGGGACTCTGGGGCCAACGTCCTGACTTTC. Its protein product is CACGDSGANVLTF.

The gene calls are TRBV9 and TRBJ1-2; the D is unclear. V was cut by 0 bases and J by 2 bases, with 5 bases left in between. The CDR3 consists of 13 residues. Germline V gene sequence: CDR1 SGDLS, CDR2 YYNGEE. CDR3 region: CASSVDTNYGYTF. The CDR3 DNA reads TGTGCCAGCAGCGTAGACACAAACTATGGCTACACCTTC. The full variable domain, rest sourced from reference TRBV9 and TRBJ1-2, is DSGVTQTPKHLITATGQRVTLRCSPRSGDLSVYWYQQSLDQGLQFLIQYYNGEERAKGNILERFSAQQFPDLHSELNLSSLELGDSALYFCASSVDTNYGYTFGSGTRLTVV.

The chain combines TRBV19 with TRBJ1-2; no definite D call. Trimming removed 3 bases at V and 2 bases at J, with 7 bases between. Germline CDR1 LNHDA, CDR2 SQIVND (reference sequence). This CDR3 is built from 13 residues. CDR3 in DNA: TGTGCCAGTAGTATGGGCAGGAACTATGGCTACACCTTC. This translates into CASSMGRNYGYTF.

J is TRBJ1-2 and V is TRBV18; D call uncertain. The CDR3 runs 15 residues. V dropped 3 bases and J dropped 6 bases, with 17 bases sitting between them. Germline CDR1 is KGHSH and CDR2 is LQKENI. CDR3 sequence (DNA): TGTGCCAGCTCACCCCAGGAGGGAACAGTGGATGGCTACACCTTC. Translated, it gives CASSPQEGTVDGYTF.

A remark on this clone: As the CDR3 is not closed by the conserved phenylalanine or tryptophan, this likely results from a read error. The DNA is omitted, as the CDR3 cannot be located on it reliably, and the CDR3 follows TCRdb's listing. The same CDR3 is also encoded by other DNA sequences in this sample. The V call is TRBV7-9, the J call TRBJ1-2. Counting both end residues, the CDR3 totals 11 amino acids. CDR1 and CDR2 from the germline V gene are SEHNR and FQNEAQ (reference sequence). The CDR3 loop reads CASSSGGSGHL.

The chain carries TRBV7-9 and TRBJ2-7; D remains ambiguous. CDR3 length equals 14 residues. The germline V and J ends were trimmed by 4 bases and 7 bases, with 17 bases remaining between them. Germline CDR1 is SEHNR and CDR2 is FQNEAQ (reference sequence). CDR3 loop: CASSSAETLGEQYF. The DNA of the CDR3 is TGTGCCAGCAGCTCGGCGGAAACCCTCGGGGAGCAGTACTTC.

The sample holds one count of this clone. This chain uses TRBV5-6 with TRBJ2-7, with D possibly matching TRBD2 (5 bases). Germline CDR1 and CDR2: SGHDT and YYEEEE. V lost 0 bases to trimming and J lost 11 bases, with 15 bases between them. The CDR3 totals 13 residues. CDR3 protein: CASSLGAPPREYF. Here the CDR3 DNA reads TGTGCCAGCAGCTTGGGTGCGCCTCCGCGGGAGTACTTC.

For the CDR3, the DNA is TGTGCCAGCAGTTCTAAACAGAGCAATCAGCCCCAGCATTTT. Its protein is CASSSKQSNQPQHF. J is TRBJ1-5 and V is TRBV27; D gene ambiguous. The CDR3 extends over 14 amino acids. The V end lost 4 bases, the J end lost 1 base, and 8 bases lay between the germline ends. In germline, CDR1 is MNHEY, CDR2 SMNVEV (reference sequence).

J is TRBJ2-7 and V is TRBV7-9; 9 positions agree with TRBD2. Germline CDR1 reads SEHNR; CDR2 reads FQNEAQ (reference sequence). V shed 5 bases and J 0 bases; nucleotides not matched to a gene: 5. The length of the CDR3 is 15 residues. The DNA for the CDR3 is TGTGCCAGCAGCCAGACTAGCGGCGTCTCCTACGAGCAGTACTTC. Translating gives CASSQTSGVSYEQYF.

This chain connects TRBV11-3 to TRBJ2-2, with D maybe TRBD1 (5 bases). The V gene lost 3 bases and the J gene lost 6 bases, with 23 bases spanning the gap. The CDR3 spans 18 residues. Per germline, CDR1 SGHNT and CDR2 YENEEA. The DNA for the CDR3 is TGTGCCAGCAGCTTCCTGTTGTGGCAGGGTTGTATGGCCGGGGAGCTGTTTTTT. Translating it yields CASSFLLWQGCMAGELFF.

The rearrangement uses TRBV2 and TRBJ1-2, with 12 bases matching TRBD1. The CDR3 length is 16 residues. Germline V gene data show CDR1 as SNHLY and CDR2 as FYNNEI. V shed 2 bases, J shed 7 bases, and the junction held 8 bases outside the gene matches. The CDR3 reads CASSETEGQGALGYTF. For the CDR3, the DNA is TGTGCCAGCAGTGAAACCGAGGGACAGGGGGCGCTTGGCTACACCTTC.